The 24 T cell receptor beta chains in this list originate from one sample, sequenced in a study of blood T cell repertoires in COVID-19 (TCRdb year 2020). Library method: the immunoSEQ multiplex PCR assay. In its TCRdb copy, this immuneACCESS table keeps in-frame sequences only and misses some clones. Where compared with another copy, unresolved V genes explain less than half of these, and the others have no known cause. Recorded for this sample are some 89,000 clones; 80% to 90% of them occurred a single time. 15% to 19% of the sample is held by the ten biggest clonotypes. The sequenced sample consisted of peripheral blood. These receptors originate from a human donor in a cohort sampled during active COVID-19.

The chain carries TRBV28 and TRBJ2-7, with D possibly being TRBD2 (6 bases). Germline V lookup: CDR1 MDHEN, CDR2 SYDVKM. Trimming cost V 9 bases and J 5 bases, with 17 bases left between them. The CDR3 extends over 13 amino acids. The CDR3 coding sequence is TGTGCCAGTCGCCGGGAGACCCCCCACGAGCAGTACTTC. Its translation is CASRRETPHEQYF.

Concerning this clone: Other nucleotide sequences from this sample produce the same CDR3. The genes are TRBV10-3 and TRBJ1-1; D gene uncertain. This CDR3 comprises 13 residues. V lost 3 bases to trimming and J lost 7 bases, with 12 bases between them. Germline V lookup: CDR1 ENHRY, CDR2 SYGVKD. CDR3: CAISDGPRGEAFF. CDR3 in DNA: TGTGCCATCAGTGATGGTCCAAGAGGTGAAGCTTTCTTT.

The rearrangement links TRBV28 to TRBJ2-3; 13 bases are a match to TRBD2. This CDR3 contains 17 residues. CDR1 is MDHEN and CDR2 is SYDVKM in the germline V gene. Trimming at V came to 5 bases and at J to 2 bases, leaving 7 bases not matched to a gene. The CDR3 loop reads CASSTLLAGGFTDTQYF. The CDR3 region has the DNA TGTGCCAGCAGTACATTACTAGCGGGAGGGTTCACAGATACGCAGTATTTT.

CDR3 protein: CASRDPRIKTVEAFF. Here the CDR3 DNA reads TGTGCCAGCAGGGACCCTCGAATAAAGACAGTTGAAGCTTTCTTT. The V and J genes are TRBV2 and TRBJ1-1; D possibly corresponds to TRBD1 (5 bases). This CDR3 is built from 15 residues. Germline-derived CDR1 and CDR2 are SNHLY and FYNNEI. V lost 6 bases, J lost 7 bases, and 21 bases lay in between.

This clone was observed a handful of times. This chain uses TRBV24-1 with TRBJ2-2; perhaps TRBD1 as D (6 bases). Between the trimmed V and J ends, which lost 7 bases and 0 bases, there was a span of 8 bases. The CDR3 sequence is 14 residues long. Per the germline V gene, CDR1 is KGHDR and CDR2 is SFDVKD. DNA for the CDR3: TGTGCCACCAGCAGGGGAACGAACACCGGGGAGCTGTTTTTT. Its translation: CATSRGTNTGELFF.

The chain carries TRBV20-1 and TRBJ1-2; D unclear. The CDR3 totals 9 residues. Per the germline V gene, CDR1 is DFQATT and CDR2 is SNEGSKA (reference sequence). The V gene lost 5 bases and the J gene lost 8 bases, with 6 bases spanning the gap. The CDR3 DNA sequence: TGCAGTGCTCCGGGAGGCTACACCTTC. Its translation is CSAPGGYTF.

This sequence joins TRBV7-3 and TRBJ2-5; tentatively, D is TRBD2 (5 bases). This CDR3 is 14 amino acids long. V was shortened by 5 bases and J by 5 bases, with 15 bases between the two germline ends. The V gene's germline CDR1 is SGHTA and CDR2 FQGTGA. Here the CDR3 reads CASSPGVSWETQYF. DNA for the CDR3: TGTGCCAGCAGCCCCGGGGTGTCCTGGGAGACCCAGTACTTC. The full variable domain, with the rest looked up from reference TRBV7-3 and TRBJ2-5, is GAGVSQTPSNKVTEKGKYVELRCDPISGHTALYWYRQSLGQGPEFLIYFQGTGAADDSGLPNDRFFAVRPEGSVSTLKIQRTERGDSAVYLCASSPGVSWETQYFGPGTRLLVL.

The chain employs TRBV6-2 or TRBV6-3 and TRBJ1-2; 7 bases are shared with TRBD1. This CDR3 has 16 residues. The germline gives CDR1 MNHEY, CDR2 SVGEGT. J was trimmed by 4 bases and V by 0 bases; bases with no gene match: 8. The CDR3 DNA is TGTGCCAGCAGTTACTCGGGGACAGCATATAGCTATGGCTACACCTTC. Its protein product is CASSYSGTAYSYGYTF.

J is TRBJ1-2 and V is TRBV12-3 or TRBV12-4; D might be TRBD1 (5 bases). CDR3 length: 13 residues. V lost 9 bases, J lost 6 bases, and 17 bases lay in between. DNA for the CDR3: TGTGCCAGTCACGGGTGGAGGGGAGATGGCTACACCTTC. Residues: CASHGWRGDGYTF.

The chain is built from TRBV7-9 and TRBJ2-7; D possibly corresponds to TRBD1 (5 bases). CDR1 SEHNR and CDR2 FQNEAQ come from the germline V gene (reference sequence). V was clipped by 5 bases and J by 8 bases, with 22 bases between them. The CDR3 totals 15 residues. CDR3 in amino acids: CASSGVGVGASKQYF. The CDR3 DNA reads as TGTGCCAGCAGCGGGGTAGGTGTAGGGGCGAGTAAGCAGTACTTC.

The chain links TRBV18 to TRBJ1-1, with D hard to call. V was cut by 3 bases and J by 5 bases, with 10 bases left in between. The CDR3 has 13 residues. Germline V gives CDR1 KGHSH, CDR2 LQKENI. CDR3 nucleotide sequence: TGTGCCAGCTCACCGCCGGGTTTTACTGAAGCTTTCTTT. Protein sequence: CASSPPGFTEAFF. The full variable domain, its missing parts supplied by reference TRBV18 and TRBJ1-1, is NAGVMQNPRHLVRRRGQEARLRCSPMKGHSHVYWYRQLPEEGLKFMVYLQKENIIDESGMPKERFSAEFPKEGPSILRIQQVVRGDSAAYFCASSPPGFTEAFFGQGTRLTVV.

The rearrangement uses TRBV20-1 and TRBJ1-4; unclear D gene. V shed 3 bases and J shed 3 bases, with 14 bases lying between them. The CDR3 has 15 residues. Germline CDR1 reads DFQATT; CDR2 reads SNEGSKA (reference sequence). CDR3 coding DNA: TGCAGTGCTAGTCTTCTGCATGAGGCTAATGAAAAACTGTTTTTT. Amino acid sequence: CSASLLHEANEKLFF.

This rearrangement joins TRBV27 to TRBJ2-7; 7 bases are a match to TRBD2. Germline trimming cut 5 bases from V and 3 bases from J; bases unmatched to any gene: 16. Germline V lookup: CDR1 MNHEY, CDR2 SMNVEV (reference sequence). CDR3 size: 17 residues. The CDR3 DNA reads TGTGCCAGCAGTGCCGACACAGTGGGGGGGGATCACTACGAGCAGTACTTC. Translation: CASSADTVGGDHYEQYF.

V and J are TRBV10-3 and TRBJ2-1, with D possibly TRBD2 on 6 matching bases. CDR1 is ENHRY and CDR2 is SYGVKD in the germline V gene. The CDR3 extends over 13 amino acids. Trimming took 6 bases from V and 5 from J, leaving 11 bases between them. CDR3 sequence reads: CAISMGGNNEQFF. The CDR3 bases are TGTGCCATCAGCATGGGGGGAAACAATGAGCAGTTCTTC.

This clone was picked up a small number of times. This chain uses TRBV15 with TRBJ2-7, with D perhaps TRBD2 (5 bases). CDR3 size: 13 residues. Germline V lookup: CDR1 LNHNV, CDR2 YYDKDF (reference sequence). Trimming cost V 5 bases and J 3 bases, with 11 bases left between them. CDR3: CATSAAGGYEQYF. For the CDR3, the DNA is TGTGCCACCAGCGCCGCGGGCGGCTACGAGCAGTACTTC.

The genes are TRBV28 and TRBJ1-6, with 8 bases matching TRBD1. The germline V gene encodes CDR1 MDHEN and CDR2 SYDVKM. V lost 6 bases, J lost 7 bases, and 5 bases stayed unmatched. This CDR3 has 14 amino acids. The CDR3: CASSSGQGNSPLHF. The CDR3 bases are TGTGCCAGCAGCTCTGGACAGGGAAATTCACCCCTCCACTTT.

The chain couples TRBV7-8 to TRBJ2-1; 7 bases line up with TRBD2. CDR1 is SGHVS, CDR2 FQNEAQ, per germline. CDR3 size: 15 residues. V lost 3 bases, J lost 0 bases, and 2 bases stayed unmatched. The CDR3 DNA follows: TGTGCCAGCAGCTTTGCTAGCGGCTCCTACAATGAGCAGTTCTTC. Protein: CASSFASGSYNEQFF.

The rearrangement joins TRBV6-2 or TRBV6-3 to TRBJ2-6, with unresolved D. Deletions cut 5 bases from V and 3 bases from J, with 11 bases between. Germline-derived CDR1 and CDR2 are MNHEY and SVGEGT. The CDR3 is 15 residues long. The DNA for the CDR3 is TGTGCCAGCAGTGCCCGAGATAGTGGGGCCAACGTCCTGACTTTC. This translates into CASSARDSGANVLTF.

This chain joins TRBV6-1 and TRBJ1-1; weak D call: TRBD1 (6 bases). In germline, CDR1 is MNHNS, CDR2 SASEGT. CDR3 size: 16 residues. V shed 2 bases and J shed 2 bases, with 15 bases lying between them. Here the CDR3 DNA reads TGTGCCAGCAGTGAATTCGGACAGCTGAGTAACACTGAAGCTTTCTTT. Protein product: CASSEFGQLSNTEAFF.

This clone is a singleton in its sample. This chain joins TRBV7-9 and TRBJ2-1, with D unclear. V lost 5 bases and J lost 4, with 15 bases in between. This CDR3 is built from 15 residues. In germline, CDR1 is SEHNR, CDR2 FQNEAQ (reference sequence). CDR3: CASSPTVNPYNEQFF. CDR3 DNA sequence: TGTGCCAGCAGCCCAACAGTTAACCCATACAATGAGCAGTTCTTC.

This chain joins TRBV25-1 and TRBJ1-4; 7 bases map to TRBD1. CDR3 length: 16 amino acids. CDR1 is MGHDK and CDR2 is SYGVNS in the germline V gene. The V and J ends lost 3 bases and 3 bases, in that order; junction bases with no gene match: 7. The CDR3 nucleotides read TGTGCCAGCAGTGAGGGGCAGGGGGAGCCTAATGAAAAACTGTTTTTT. This sequence encodes CASSEGQGEPNEKLFF.

The chain is built from TRBV4-1 and TRBJ2-2; 13 bases map to TRBD2. CDR1 MGHRA and CDR2 YSYEKL come from the germline V gene. V lost 4 bases, J lost 7 bases, and 6 bases stayed unmatched. The CDR3 covers 16 residues. The CDR3 here is CASSPTSGGAGGELFF. DNA for the CDR3: TGCGCCAGCAGCCCTACTAGCGGGGGGGCAGGCGGGGAGCTGTTTTTT.

The chain couples TRBV27 to TRBJ1-5; TRBD1 might be the D (6 bases). CDR1 and CDR2 (germline): MNHEY, SMNVEV (reference sequence). Trimming took 2 bases from V and 1 from J, leaving 15 bases between them. This CDR3 spans 17 amino acids. The CDR3, as DNA: TGTGCCAGCAGTTTAAATGGCCGGGGGGCGAGCAATCAGCCCCAGCATTTT. It encodes CASSLNGRGASNQPQHF.

This rearrangement joins TRBV12-3 or TRBV12-4 to TRBJ2-1, with D maybe TRBD1 (6 bases). The CDR3 totals 12 residues. V lost 2 bases and J lost 10, with 9 bases in between. CDR3 nucleotide sequence: TGTGCCAGCAGTTTAAGGGGGAACGAGCAGTTCTTC. The encoded protein is CASSLRGNEQFF.